The 8 T cell receptor beta chains below were found in one sample sequenced in a study of cytomegalovirus exposure and HLA in healthy donors. Repertoires were generated with immunoSEQ multiplex PCR, while TCRdb's copy carries only in-frame clones and drops some. The table lists about 300,000 clones, more than 75% of them singletons. The sample comprised PBMCs. These receptors were collected from a woman in her late teens or twenties in good health and CMV-seronegative.

The chain joins TRBV5-1 to TRBJ1-2; 7 positions match TRBD1. V was clipped by 4 bases and J by 3 bases; unmatched bases: 3. The germline V gene has CDR1 SGHRS and CDR2 YFSETQ. The CDR3 totals 13 residues. The CDR3 region has the DNA TGCGCCAGCAGCCAAGACAGGGACTATGGCTACACCTTC. It specifies CASSQDRDYGYTF.

The chain has TRBV9 and TRBJ2-1; the match to TRBD2 covers 9 bases. The germline gives CDR1 SGDLS, CDR2 YYNGEE. The CDR3 loop spans 17 amino acids. Unmatched junction bases numbered 10, after V lost 0 bases and J lost 6 bases. This chain's CDR3 is CASSVGGGGLAGNEQFF. The CDR3 DNA reads as TGTGCCAGCAGCGTAGGGGGAGGGGGACTAGCAGGCAATGAGCAGTTCTTC.

The V call is TRBV2, the J call TRBJ1-5, with 8 bases fitting TRBD1. The CDR3 loop spans 15 amino acids. J lost 6 bases, V lost 5 bases, and 9 bases had no gene match. Germline values: CDR1 SNHLY, CDR2 FYNNEI. The CDR3 is CASSQTQGASQPQHF. The CDR3 DNA reads as TGTGCCAGCAGTCAAACTCAGGGGGCGAGTCAGCCCCAGCATTTT.

This clone was detected only once. In DNA form, the CDR3 reads TGTGCCAGCAGTGAATCGGGACTAGCGGGAACGATGCAGTATTTT. Amino acids: CASSESGLAGTMQYF. The chain has TRBV25-1 and TRBJ2-3; 13 bases line up with TRBD2. Germline V gene sequence: CDR1 MGHDK, CDR2 SYGVNS. The CDR3 is made up of 15 amino acids. Germline trimming cut 1 base from V and 11 bases from J; bases unmatched to any gene: 6.

J is TRBJ2-3 and V is TRBV9; D is unclear. V lost 2 bases to trimming and J lost 0 bases, with 4 bases between them. The CDR3 spans 13 residues. Germline loops: CDR1 SGDLS, CDR2 YYNGEE. The DNA of the CDR3 is TGTGCCAGCAGCGTCCGGAGCACAGATACGCAGTATTTT. This sequence encodes CASSVRSTDTQYF.

This chain links TRBV19 with TRBJ2-7; the match to TRBD2 covers 16 bases. This CDR3 comprises 16 residues. Germline CDR1 reads LNHDA; CDR2 reads SQIVND (reference sequence). Trimming removed 4 bases from V and 6 bases from J; junction bases left unmatched: 6. The CDR3: CASSTPGLAGGGEQYF. The DNA for the CDR3 is TGTGCCAGTAGTACGCCGGGACTAGCGGGAGGGGGCGAGCAGTACTTC.

This chain links TRBV28 with TRBJ2-7; D uncertain. Per germline, CDR1 MDHEN and CDR2 SYDVKM. The CDR3 has 12 residues. Trimming took off 5 bases at V and 4 bases at J, with 9 bases between the two ends. CDR3 sequence reads: CASSTGVYEQYF. As DNA, the CDR3 is TGTGCCAGCAGTACTGGAGTGTACGAGCAGTACTTC. The full variable domain, with the rest looked up from reference TRBV28 and TRBJ2-7, is DVKVTQSSRYLVKRTGEKVFLECVQDMDHENMFWYRQDPGLGLRLIYFSYDVKMKEKGDIPEGYSVSREKKERFSLILESASTNQTSMYLCASSTGVYEQYFGPGTRLTVT.

The chain links TRBV27 to TRBJ1-5, with D tentatively TRBD1 (5 bases). The V end lost 2 bases, the J end lost 6 bases, and 11 bases lay between the germline ends. The germline V gene has CDR1 MNHEY and CDR2 SMNVEV (reference sequence). The CDR3 runs 14 residues. The CDR3 nucleotides read TGTGCCAGCAGTTTAGGACGCAGGGTTCAGCCCCAGCATTTT. Translated: CASSLGRRVQPQHF.